This T cell receptor beta chain was sequenced in a study of beta chain features in type 1 diabetes. Study results and limitations: Shortening of TCRB CDR3s, moderate but significant, appeared in all four CD4+ subsets of Type 1 diabetes patients. There was no resolution here of whether HLA type influences TCRB rearrangement.

Concerning this clone: Its antigen is not identified.

As every portion of the isolated RNA was reverse transcribed, the sequencing read expressed TCRB transcripts. Sequencing was performed with immunoSEQ multiplex PCR; in TCRdb, only in-frame clones are kept and a portion is missing. The sample consists of 120,000 or so clones, 15% to 20% of them appearing once. CDR1 and CDR2 from the germline V gene are SQVTM and ANQGSEA. CDR3 length equals 14 residues. With 4 bases removed from V and 2 bases from J, the gap between germline ends came to 12 bases. The sequence was obtained from a man aged 25-45 years with type 1 diabetes. The material sequenced was central memory CD4+ T cells from blood. This chain joins TRBV29-1 and TRBJ1-5; D is possibly TRBD1 (5 bases). The CDR3 reads CSVVVGDGNQPQHF. The CDR3 DNA follows: TGCAGCGTTGTGGTGGGGGACGGCAATCAGCCCCAGCATTTT. Full variable domain (missing parts from reference TRBV29-1 and TRBJ1-5): SAVISQKPSRDICQRGTSLTIQCQVDSQVTMMFWYRQQPGQSLTLIATANQGSEATYESGFVIDKFPISRPNLTFSTLTVSNMSPEDSSIYLCSVVVGDGNQPQHFGDGTRLSIL.